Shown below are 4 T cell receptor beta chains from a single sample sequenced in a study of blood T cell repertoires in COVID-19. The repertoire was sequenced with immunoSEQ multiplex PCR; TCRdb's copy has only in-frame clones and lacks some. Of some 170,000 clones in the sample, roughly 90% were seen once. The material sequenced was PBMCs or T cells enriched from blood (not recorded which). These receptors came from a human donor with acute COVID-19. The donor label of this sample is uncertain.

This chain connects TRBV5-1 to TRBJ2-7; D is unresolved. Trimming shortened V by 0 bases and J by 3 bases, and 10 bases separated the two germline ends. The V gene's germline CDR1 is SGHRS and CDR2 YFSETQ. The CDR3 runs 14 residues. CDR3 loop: CASSLAPPSYEQYF. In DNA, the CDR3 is TGCGCCAGCAGCTTGGCCCCCCCCAGCTACGAGCAGTACTTC.

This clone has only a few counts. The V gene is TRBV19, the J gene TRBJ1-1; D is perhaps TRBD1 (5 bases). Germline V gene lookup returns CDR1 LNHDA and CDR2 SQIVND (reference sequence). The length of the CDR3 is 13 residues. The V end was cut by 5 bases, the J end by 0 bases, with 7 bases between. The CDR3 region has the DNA TGTGCCAGTAGTCCACAGGTGAACACTGAAGCTTTCTTT. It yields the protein CASSPQVNTEAFF.

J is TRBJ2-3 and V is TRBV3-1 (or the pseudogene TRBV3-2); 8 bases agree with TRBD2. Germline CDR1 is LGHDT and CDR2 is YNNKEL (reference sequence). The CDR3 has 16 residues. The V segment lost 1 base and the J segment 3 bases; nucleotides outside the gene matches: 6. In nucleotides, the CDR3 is TGTGCCAGCAGCCAAGTAACGGGGGGGCATACAGATACGCAGTATTTT. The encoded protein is CASSQVTGGHTDTQYF.

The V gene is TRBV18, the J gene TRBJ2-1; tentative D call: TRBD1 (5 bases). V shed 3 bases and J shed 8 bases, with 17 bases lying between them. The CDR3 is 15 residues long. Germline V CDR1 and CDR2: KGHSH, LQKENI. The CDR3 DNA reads TGTGCCAGCTCACCTGGGGCCACCAAAAGATATGAGCAGTTCTTC. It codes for CASSPGATKRYEQFF.